This paragraph covers one TCR beta chain sequence. As originally analysed: Counts of nucleated cells, estimated from reference gene primer amplification, were obtained. Assay: immunoSEQ multiplex PCR; the TCRdb copy retains only in-frame clones and omits some. Clone size and the V and J calls come from that table; the DNA yielded D and trimming. The table has about 170,000 clones, roughly 83% seen once. This CDR3 is 11 amino acids long. Per the germline V gene, CDR1 is GTSNPN and CDR2 is SVGIG (reference sequence). The V and J ends lost 2 bases and 9 bases respectively, with 11 bases between them. This record comes from a study of blood T cell repertoires in COVID-19. Study-level information: Researchers got acute and convalescent COVID-19 samples from the United States, Italy and Spain. Nucleic acid was either cDNA or gDNA, and it came from T cells, B-cell-depleted T cells, or PBMCs.

This clonotype was sampled from a woman of 80 years or more with active or convalescent COVID-19. The chain uses TRBV30 and TRBJ2-7; D unresolved. Sequenced material: peripheral blood. The CDR3 region is CAWSPSSRQYF. In DNA form, the CDR3 reads TGTGCCTGGAGTCCCTCATCCAGGCAGTACTTC.